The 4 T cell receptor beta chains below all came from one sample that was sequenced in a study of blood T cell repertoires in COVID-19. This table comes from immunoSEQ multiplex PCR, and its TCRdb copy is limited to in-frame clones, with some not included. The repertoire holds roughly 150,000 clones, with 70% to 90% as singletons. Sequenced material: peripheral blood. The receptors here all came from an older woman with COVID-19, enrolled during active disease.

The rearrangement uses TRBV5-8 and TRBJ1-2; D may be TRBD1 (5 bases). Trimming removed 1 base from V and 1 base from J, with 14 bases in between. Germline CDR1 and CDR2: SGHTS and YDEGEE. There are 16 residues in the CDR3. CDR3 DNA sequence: TGTGCCAGCAGCTTGAATCCCAGGGATATTAACTATGGCTACACCTTC. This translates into CASSLNPRDINYGYTF.

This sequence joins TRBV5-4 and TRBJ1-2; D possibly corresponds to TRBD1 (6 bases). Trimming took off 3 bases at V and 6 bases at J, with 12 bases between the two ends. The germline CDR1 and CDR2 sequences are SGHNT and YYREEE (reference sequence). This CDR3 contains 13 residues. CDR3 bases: TGTGCCAGCAGCTACACAGGGAGTAATGGCTACACCTTC. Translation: CASSYTGSNGYTF.

The CDR3 reads CASSPPGLNNEQFF. The CDR3 bases are TGTGCCAGCAGCCCCCCAGGACTAAACAATGAGCAGTTCTTC. The V and J genes are TRBV5-5 and TRBJ2-1; weak D call: TRBD2 (6 bases). The germline V gene has CDR1 SGHKS and CDR2 YYEKEE (reference sequence). The CDR3 covers 14 residues. Trimming shortened V by 4 bases and J by 5 bases, and 13 bases separated the two germline ends.

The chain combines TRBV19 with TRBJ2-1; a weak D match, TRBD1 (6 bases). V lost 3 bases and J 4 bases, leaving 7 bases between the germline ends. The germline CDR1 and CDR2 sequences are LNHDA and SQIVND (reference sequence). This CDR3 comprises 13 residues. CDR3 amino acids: CASSIQGYNEQFF. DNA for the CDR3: TGTGCCAGTAGTATTCAGGGGTACAATGAGCAGTTCTTC. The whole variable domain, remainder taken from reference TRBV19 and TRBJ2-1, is DGGITQSPKYLFRKEGQNVTLSCEQNLNHDAMYWYRQDPGQGLRLIYYSQIVNDFQKGDIAEGYSVSREKKESFPLTVTSAQKNPTAFYLCASSIQGYNEQFFGPGTRLTVL.